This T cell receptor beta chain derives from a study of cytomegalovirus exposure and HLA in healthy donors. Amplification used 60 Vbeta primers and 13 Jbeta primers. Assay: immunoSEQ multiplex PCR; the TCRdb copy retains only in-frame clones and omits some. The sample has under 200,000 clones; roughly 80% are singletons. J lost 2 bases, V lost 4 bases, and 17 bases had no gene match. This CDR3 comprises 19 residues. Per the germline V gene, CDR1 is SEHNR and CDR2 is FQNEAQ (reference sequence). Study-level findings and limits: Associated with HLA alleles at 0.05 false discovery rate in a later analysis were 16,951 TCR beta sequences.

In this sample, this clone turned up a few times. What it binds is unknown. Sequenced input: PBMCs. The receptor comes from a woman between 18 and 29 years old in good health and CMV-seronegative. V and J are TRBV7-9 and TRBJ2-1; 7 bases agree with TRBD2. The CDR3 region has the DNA TGTGCCAGCAGCTATAGGGCGGGGCCAATGGCGGGAGCCTACAATGAGCAGTTCTTC. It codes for CASSYRAGPMAGAYNEQFF.